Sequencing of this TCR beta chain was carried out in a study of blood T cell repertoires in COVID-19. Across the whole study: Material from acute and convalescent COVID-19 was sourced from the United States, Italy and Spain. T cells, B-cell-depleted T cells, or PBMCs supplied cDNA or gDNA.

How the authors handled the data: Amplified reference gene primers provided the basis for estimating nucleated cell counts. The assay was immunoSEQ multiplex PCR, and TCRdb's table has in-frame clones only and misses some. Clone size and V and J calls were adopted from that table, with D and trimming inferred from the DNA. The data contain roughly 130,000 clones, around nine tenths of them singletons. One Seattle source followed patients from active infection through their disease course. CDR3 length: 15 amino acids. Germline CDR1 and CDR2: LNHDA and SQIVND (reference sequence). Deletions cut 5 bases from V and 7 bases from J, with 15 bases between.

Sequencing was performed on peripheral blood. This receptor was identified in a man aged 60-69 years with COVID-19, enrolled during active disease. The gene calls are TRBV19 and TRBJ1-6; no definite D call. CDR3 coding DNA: TGTGCCAGTAGTGCCCGGACTTTGGCGAATTCACCCCTCCACTTT. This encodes CASSARTLANSPLHF.